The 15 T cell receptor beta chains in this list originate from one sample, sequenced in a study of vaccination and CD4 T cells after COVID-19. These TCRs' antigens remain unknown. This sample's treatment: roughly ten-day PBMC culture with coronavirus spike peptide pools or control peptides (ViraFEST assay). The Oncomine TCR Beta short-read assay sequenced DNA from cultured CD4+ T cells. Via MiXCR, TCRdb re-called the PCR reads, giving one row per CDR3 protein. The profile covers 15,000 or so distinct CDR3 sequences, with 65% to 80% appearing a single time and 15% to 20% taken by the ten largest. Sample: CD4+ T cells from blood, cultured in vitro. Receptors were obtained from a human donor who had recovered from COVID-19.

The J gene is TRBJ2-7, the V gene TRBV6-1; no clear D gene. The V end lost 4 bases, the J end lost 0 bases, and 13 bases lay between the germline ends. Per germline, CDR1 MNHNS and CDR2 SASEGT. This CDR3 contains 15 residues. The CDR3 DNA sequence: TGTGCCAGCAGTGGTCAAGGTACAAGCTCCTACGAGCAGTACTTC. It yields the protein CASSGQGTSSYEQYF.

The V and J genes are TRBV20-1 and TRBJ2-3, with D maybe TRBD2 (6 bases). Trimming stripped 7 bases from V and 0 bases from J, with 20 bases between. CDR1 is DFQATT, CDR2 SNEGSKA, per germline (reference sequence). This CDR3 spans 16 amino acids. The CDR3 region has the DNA TGCAGTGTTACTAACCAAGCGGGCCAAAGCACAGATACGCAGTATTTT. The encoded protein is CSVTNQAGQSTDTQYF.

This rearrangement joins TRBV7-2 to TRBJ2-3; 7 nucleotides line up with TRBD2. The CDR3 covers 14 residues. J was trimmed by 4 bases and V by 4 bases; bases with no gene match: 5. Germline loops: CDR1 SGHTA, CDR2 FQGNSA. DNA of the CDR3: TGTGCCAGCAGCTCCGTGGCGGGGGCAGATACGCAGTATTTT. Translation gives CASSSVAGADTQYF.

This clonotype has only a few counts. The CDR3 region is CSAGILKSGGRGNIQYF. The CDR3 nucleotides are TGCAGTGCTGGGATATTAAAATCAGGGGGCAGGGGAAACATTCAGTACTTC. The rearrangement uses TRBV20-1 and TRBJ2-4; 8 nucleotides align to TRBD1. From germline, CDR1 is DFQATT and CDR2 SNEGSKA (reference sequence). Germline trimming cut 5 bases from V and 6 bases from J; bases unmatched to any gene: 18. The CDR3 runs 17 residues.

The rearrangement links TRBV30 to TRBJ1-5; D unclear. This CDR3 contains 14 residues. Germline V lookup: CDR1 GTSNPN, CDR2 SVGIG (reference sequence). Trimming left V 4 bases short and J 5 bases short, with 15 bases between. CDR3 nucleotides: TGTGCCTGGACCAGTAGGCCAGATGATCAGCCCCAGCATTTT. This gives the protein CAWTSRPDDQPQHF.

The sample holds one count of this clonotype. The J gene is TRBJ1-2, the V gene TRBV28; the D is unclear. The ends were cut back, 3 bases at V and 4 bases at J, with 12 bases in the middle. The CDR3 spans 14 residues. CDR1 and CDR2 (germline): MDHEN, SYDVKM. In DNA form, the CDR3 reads TGTGCCAGCAGTTTTTACACCACGCCCTATGGCTACACCTTC. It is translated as CASSFYTTPYGYTF.

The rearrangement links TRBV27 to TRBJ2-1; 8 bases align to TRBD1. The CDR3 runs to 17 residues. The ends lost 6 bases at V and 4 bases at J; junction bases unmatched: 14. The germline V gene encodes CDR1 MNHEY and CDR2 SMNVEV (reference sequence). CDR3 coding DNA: TGTGCCAGCAGGAGTCTAGGCACAGGGGGGTCATACAATGAGCAGTTCTTC. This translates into CASRSLGTGGSYNEQFF.

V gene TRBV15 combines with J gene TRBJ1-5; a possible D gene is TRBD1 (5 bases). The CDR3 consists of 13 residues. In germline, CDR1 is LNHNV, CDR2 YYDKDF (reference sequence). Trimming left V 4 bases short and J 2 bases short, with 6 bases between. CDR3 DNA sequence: TGTGCCACCAGCATGGGGGGCAATCAGCCCCAGCATTTT. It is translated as CATSMGGNQPQHF. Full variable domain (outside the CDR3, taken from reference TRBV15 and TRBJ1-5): DAMVIQNPRYQVTQFGKPVTLSCSQTLNHNVMYWYQQKSSQAPKLLFHYYDKDFNNEADTPDNFQSRRPNTSFCFLDIRSPGLGDTAMYLCATSMGGNQPQHFGDGTRLSIL.

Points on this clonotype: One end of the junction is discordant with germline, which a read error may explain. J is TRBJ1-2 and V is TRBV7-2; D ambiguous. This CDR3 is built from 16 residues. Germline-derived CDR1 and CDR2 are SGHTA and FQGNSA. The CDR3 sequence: CAGSLSGIWVSYGYTF. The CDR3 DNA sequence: TGTGCCGGCAGCTTAAGCGGGATTTGGGTGTCCTATGGCTACACCTTC.

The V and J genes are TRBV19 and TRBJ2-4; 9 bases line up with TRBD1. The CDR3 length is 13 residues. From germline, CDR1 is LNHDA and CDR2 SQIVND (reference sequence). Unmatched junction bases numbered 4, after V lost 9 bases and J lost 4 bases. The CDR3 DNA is TGTGCCAGCACCGGACAGGGGAAAAACATTCAGTACTTC. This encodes CASTGQGKNIQYF.

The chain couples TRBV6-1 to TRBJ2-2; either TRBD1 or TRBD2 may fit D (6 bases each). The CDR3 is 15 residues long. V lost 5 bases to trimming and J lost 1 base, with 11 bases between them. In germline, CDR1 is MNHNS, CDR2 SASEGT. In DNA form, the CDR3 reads TGTGCCAGCAGTCTTGGGGGGCAGAACACCGGGGAGCTGTTTTTT. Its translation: CASSLGGQNTGELFF.

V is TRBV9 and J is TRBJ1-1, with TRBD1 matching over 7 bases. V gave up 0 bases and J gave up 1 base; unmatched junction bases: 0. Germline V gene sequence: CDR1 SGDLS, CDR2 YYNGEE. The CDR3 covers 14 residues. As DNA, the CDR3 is TGTGCCAGCAGCGTAGGGACAGGGAACACTGAAGCTTTCTTT. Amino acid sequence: CASSVGTGNTEAFF.

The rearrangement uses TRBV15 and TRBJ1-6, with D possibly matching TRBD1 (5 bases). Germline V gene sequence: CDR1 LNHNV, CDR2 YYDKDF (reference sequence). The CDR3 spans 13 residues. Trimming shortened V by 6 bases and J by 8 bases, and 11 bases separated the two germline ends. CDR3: CATSQRGDSPLHF. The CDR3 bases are TGTGCCACCAGTCAGCGGGGGGATTCACCCCTCCACTTT.

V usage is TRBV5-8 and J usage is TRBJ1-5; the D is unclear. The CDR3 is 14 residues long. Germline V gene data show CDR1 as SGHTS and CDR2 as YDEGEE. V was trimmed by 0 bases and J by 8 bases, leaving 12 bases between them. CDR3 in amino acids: CASSLAGSSKPQHF. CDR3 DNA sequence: TGTGCCAGCAGCTTGGCGGGCAGTTCGAAGCCCCAGCATTTT. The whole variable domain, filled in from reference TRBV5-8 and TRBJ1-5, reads EAGVTQSPTHLIKTRGQQATLRCSPISGHTSVYWYQQALGLGLQFLLWYDEGEERNRGNFPPRFSGRQFPNYSSELNVNALELEDSALYLCASSLAGSSKPQHFGDGTRLSIL.

CDR3 in amino acids: CAISTSDRTGNTIYF. CDR3 DNA sequence: TGTGCCATCAGCACCTCGGACAGGACTGGAAACACCATATATTTT. The chain combines TRBV10-3 with TRBJ1-3; 7 nucleotides agree with TRBD1. Germline lookup yields CDR1 ENHRY and CDR2 SYGVKD. V gave up 6 bases and J gave up 2 bases; unmatched junction bases: 7. This CDR3 region has 15 residues.